One and the same sample provided the 15 T cell receptor beta chains below, sequenced in a study of blood T cell repertoires in COVID-19 (dated by TCRdb to about 2020). The method was the immunoSEQ multiplex PCR assay. In TCRdb, the immuneACCESS table is reduced to in-frame sequences with V and J assigned. These tables do not hold every clone; where another copy was compared, an unresolved V gene accounts for under half, and the others remain unexplained. Recorded for this sample are approximately 9,600 clones; 89% of them occurred a single time. The leading ten clones occupy 5.5% to 6.5% of the sample. Sample: peripheral blood. Receptors originate from a human donor in a cohort sampled during active COVID-19.

This rearrangement joins TRBV18 to TRBJ2-7; 8 bases match TRBD1. The CDR3 is 14 residues long. Germline CDR1 reads KGHSH; CDR2 reads LQKENI. After removal of 6 bases from V and 1 base from J, the junction contained 5 bases not matched to a gene. CDR3 nucleotides: TGTGCCAGCTCCCCCGGGACAGGTTCCTACGAGCAGTACTTC. Translated: CASSPGTGSYEQYF.

To note about this clone: One end of the junction fails to match germline, which may point to a read error. V is TRBV7-7 and J is TRBJ2-5; TRBD1 might be the D (6 bases). This CDR3 has 14 residues. In germline, CDR1 is SSHAT, CDR2 FNYEAQ (reference sequence). Here the CDR3 reads CASSLFRGQETQYF. The DNA for the CDR3 is TGTGCTAGCAGCTTGTTCAGGGGACAAGAGACCCAGTACTTC.

This clone was seen only once. The chain recombines TRBV3-1 (or the pseudogene TRBV3-2) with TRBJ2-5; a weak D match, TRBD2 (5 bases). The CDR3 has 16 amino acids. With 0 bases removed from V and 4 bases from J, the gap between germline ends came to 15 bases. The germline CDR1 and CDR2 sequences are LGHDT and YNNKEL (reference sequence). The CDR3 reads CASSQDMGVLGETQYF. Here the CDR3 DNA reads TGTGCCAGCAGCCAAGACATGGGAGTTTTAGGAGAGACCCAGTACTTC.

The rearrangement uses TRBV12-3 or TRBV12-4 and TRBJ2-3; tentative D call: TRBD1 (6 bases). The CDR3 is made up of 13 amino acids. Trimming pared 9 bases from V and 7 bases from J, leaving 17 bases between. The CDR3 protein is CASSRAGANTQYF. CDR3 coding DNA: TGTGCCAGTAGTCGGGCAGGGGCGAATACGCAGTATTTT.

The chain carries TRBV11-2 and TRBJ1-2; TRBD1 aligns across 8 bases. The CDR3 totals 13 residues. Germline-derived CDR1 and CDR2 are SGHAT and FQNNGV. The V gene end was trimmed by 5 bases and the J gene end by 4 bases; junction bases not matched to a gene: 3. As DNA, the CDR3 is TGTGCCAGCAGCGCCCAGGGGGCCTATGGCTACACCTTC. This translates into CASSAQGAYGYTF.

The V gene is TRBV18, the J gene TRBJ2-4; 8 bases line up with TRBD1. J lost 8 bases, V lost 5 bases, and 8 bases had no gene match. The CDR3 extends over 14 amino acids. CDR1 is KGHSH and CDR2 is LQKENI in the germline V gene. This chain's CDR3 is CASSSRTGRDIQYF. The CDR3 DNA follows: TGTGCCAGCTCATCGAGGACAGGGCGGGACATTCAGTACTTC.

V gene TRBV6-5 combines with J gene TRBJ2-4; the match to TRBD1 covers 7 bases. The CDR3 sequence is 14 residues long. Germline loops: CDR1 MNHEY, CDR2 SVGAGI. The J segment lost 6 bases and the V segment lost 5 bases, leaving 7 bases of the junction unmatched. Here the CDR3 DNA reads TGTGCCAGCAGTCGGACCAGGGGGTTAAACATTCAGTACTTC. Amino acid sequence: CASSRTRGLNIQYF.

This sequence joins TRBV5-1 and TRBJ2-2, with D tentatively TRBD1 (6 bases). Trimming took off 0 bases at V and 6 bases at J, with 12 bases between the two ends. CDR1 is SGHRS and CDR2 is YFSETQ in the germline V gene. The CDR3 has 15 residues. The CDR3 coding sequence is TGCGCCAGCAGCTTGGACAGGGTGGGAGCCGGGGAGCTGTTTTTT. It encodes CASSLDRVGAGELFF.

J is TRBJ1-5 and V is TRBV5-1, with unresolved D. CDR1 SGHRS and CDR2 YFSETQ come from the germline V gene. V was cut by 2 bases and J by 0 bases, with 12 bases left in between. The length of the CDR3 is 16 residues. Here the CDR3 DNA reads TGCGCCAGCAGCTTCGCGACATCCTATAGCAATCAGCCCCAGCATTTT. Translated, it gives CASSFATSYSNQPQHF.

This rearrangement joins TRBV4-1 to TRBJ1-2; 8 positions match TRBD1. The CDR3 length is 15 residues. The V segment lost 1 base and the J segment 5 bases; nucleotides outside the gene matches: 6. The germline gives CDR1 MGHRA, CDR2 YSYEKL. The CDR3 protein is CASSQVDRGIYGYTF. The CDR3 coding sequence is TGCGCCAGCAGCCAAGTCGACAGGGGCATATATGGCTACACCTTC.

The chain couples TRBV3-1 (or the pseudogene TRBV3-2) to TRBJ2-3, with 12 bases lining up with TRBD2. Germline values: CDR1 LGHDT, CDR2 YNNKEL (reference sequence). The CDR3 is 16 residues long. V gave up 4 bases and J gave up 0 bases; unmatched junction bases: 2. The CDR3 bases are TGTGCCAGCAGCCCTACTAGCGGGGGGAGCACAGATACGCAGTATTTT. Translated, it gives CASSPTSGGSTDTQYF.

This sequence joins TRBV5-6 and TRBJ2-7; perhaps TRBD1 as D (6 bases). The V end lost 4 bases, the J end lost 3 bases, and 17 bases lay between the germline ends. CDR1 is SGHDT and CDR2 is YYEEEE in the germline V gene. The CDR3 totals 15 residues. The CDR3 loop reads CASSPNAGQNYEQYF. CDR3 in DNA: TGTGCCAGCAGCCCCAATGCTGGACAGAACTACGAGCAGTACTTC.

This chain links TRBV2 with TRBJ2-3, with 11 bases identical to TRBD2. The CDR3 consists of 16 residues. V dropped 3 bases and J dropped 3; count of bases not matched to a gene: 5. Germline V lookup: CDR1 SNHLY, CDR2 FYNNEI. The CDR3 loop is CASSDFLAGGTDTQYF. CDR3 nucleotides: TGTGCCAGCAGTGATTTCTTAGCGGGGGGGACAGATACGCAGTATTTT.

V gene TRBV6-5 combines with J gene TRBJ1-2, with 7 bases matching TRBD1. The junction had 10 bases not matched to a gene; V was cut back by 7 bases and J by 5 bases. CDR1 MNHEY and CDR2 SVGAGI come from the germline V gene. This CDR3 has 14 amino acids. The CDR3 spells CASNMGQPPYGYTF. The DNA for the CDR3 is TGTGCCAGCAATATGGGACAGCCCCCTTATGGCTACACCTTC.

The rearrangement joins TRBV4-2 to TRBJ1-4; 10 bases align to TRBD1. Germline V gene lookup returns CDR1 LGHNA and CDR2 YNFKEQ. This CDR3 has 17 amino acids. V was clipped by 1 base and J by 0 bases; unmatched bases: 2. The CDR3 sequence: CASSQATGGATNEKLFF. The CDR3 DNA sequence: TGTGCCAGCAGCCAAGCGACAGGGGGCGCAACTAATGAAAAACTGTTTTTT.